This TCR beta chain was documented in a study of blood T cell repertoires in COVID-19. Looking at the study overall: Both acute and convalescent COVID-19 samples were obtained from the United States, Italy and Spain. The cDNA or gDNA used as material had been derived from T cells, B-cell-depleted T cells, or PBMCs.

V was cut by 1 base and J by 3 bases, with 13 bases left in between. The CDR3 contains 16 residues. Per the germline V gene, CDR1 is LNHDA and CDR2 is SQIVND (reference sequence). TCRdb keeps only in-frame clones here, not all; method: immunoSEQ multiplex PCR. This table holds roughly 200,000 clones, roughly 90% found once. Input material: peripheral blood. The rearrangement links TRBV19 to TRBJ2-1; a possible D gene is TRBD2 (6 bases). This receptor was identified in a man aged 65-85 years with acute or convalescent COVID-19. The CDR3 DNA is TGTGCCAGTAGTATAGTGGGGGGACTCTACTACAATGAGCAGTTCTTC. This gives the protein CASSIVGGLYYNEQFF.